Below are 27 T cell receptor beta chains sequenced from a single sample in a study of sequential checkpoint blockade in melanoma. Produced via immunoSEQ multiplex PCR; TCRdb's table is partial and in-frame only. The sample shows under 45,000 clones, 80% to 90% of them seen only once. Treatment defined: randomized to nivolumab then ipilimumab (arm A) or the reverse (arm B). This material consisted of CD8+ T cells sorted from blood (inferred from file names), taken from a patient given nivolumab and ipilimumab in sequence. These receptors were collected from a human donor with melanoma.

This clone showed up just a few times. The rearrangement joins TRBV6-5 to TRBJ2-3, with D possibly TRBD2 on 5 matching bases. V lost 6 bases to trimming and J lost 2 bases, with 12 bases between them. The length of the CDR3 is 14 residues. Germline lookup yields CDR1 MNHEY and CDR2 SVGAGI. CDR3 amino acids: CASRDYSHTDTQYF. CDR3 nucleotides: TGTGCCAGCAGAGACTACAGCCACACAGATACGCAGTATTTT.

The rearrangement links TRBV4-1 to TRBJ2-4, with D perhaps TRBD1 (6 bases). Trimming stripped 2 bases from V and 1 base from J, with 18 bases between. CDR3 size: 18 residues. The germline V gene has CDR1 MGHRA and CDR2 YSYEKL. The CDR3 region has the DNA TGCGCCAGCAGCCAATACGAGCTGGGGGCAGGGGCCAAAAACATTCAGTACTTC. Its translation: CASSQYELGAGAKNIQYF.

The rearrangement links TRBV5-1 to TRBJ2-7, with a possible D match to TRBD1 (5 bases). Germline V gene lookup returns CDR1 SGHRS and CDR2 YFSETQ. The CDR3 contains 15 residues. The V end was cut by 0 bases, the J end by 3 bases, with 13 bases between. CDR3 region: CASSLEGPLGYEQYF. The CDR3 nucleotides read TGCGCCAGCAGCTTGGAGGGGCCCTTAGGCTACGAGCAGTACTTC.

The chain joins TRBV5-1 to TRBJ2-7, with 7 bases fitting TRBD1. In germline, CDR1 is SGHRS, CDR2 YFSETQ. The CDR3 runs 14 residues. Trimming took 0 bases from V and 2 from J; bases not matched to a gene: 2. Written as DNA, the CDR3 is TGCGCCAGCAGCTTGGTAGGGACAGCCTACGAGCAGTACTTC. This translates into CASSLVGTAYEQYF.

The V call is TRBV9, the J call TRBJ1-2, with D maybe TRBD1 (5 bases). CDR3 size: 14 residues. V was shortened by 0 bases and J by 8 bases, with 14 bases between the two germline ends. Germline V gene sequence: CDR1 SGDLS, CDR2 YYNGEE. In DNA form, the CDR3 reads TGTGCCAGCAGCGTAGGGGGAGGGGCTAAGGGCTACACCTTC. Its protein product is CASSVGGGAKGYTF.

The rearrangement joins TRBV28 to TRBJ2-7, with TRBD2 identical over 7 bases. This CDR3 region has 16 residues. Germline lookup yields CDR1 MDHEN and CDR2 SYDVKM. V trimming: 2 bases; J trimming: 4 bases; junction bases outside the gene matches: 11. The CDR3 region is CASSLMWGGGRYEQYF. CDR3 nucleotide sequence: TGTGCCAGCAGTTTAATGTGGGGGGGTGGTCGGTACGAGCAGTACTTC. Drawing the rest from reference TRBV28 and TRBJ2-7, the complete variable domain is DVKVTQSSRYLVKRTGEKVFLECVQDMDHENMFWYRQDPGLGLRLIYFSYDVKMKEKGDIPEGYSVSREKKERFSLILESASTNQTSMYLCASSLMWGGGRYEQYFGPGTRLTVT.

The gene calls are TRBV9 and TRBJ2-7; 8 positions agree with TRBD2. This CDR3 has 14 amino acids. J gave up 3 bases and V 1 base, and 3 bases lay outside the gene matches. CDR1 and CDR2 from the germline V gene are SGDLS and YYNGEE. CDR3 bases: TGTGCCAGCAGCGTAAGCGGGAGTGGCTACGAGCAGTACTTC. Translation: CASSVSGSGYEQYF.

The V call is TRBV13, the J call TRBJ2-5; D is perhaps TRBD1 (5 bases). Trimming removed 5 bases from V and 5 bases from J, with 12 bases in between. The CDR3 is 13 amino acids. Germline V CDR1 and CDR2: PRHDT, FYEKMQ (reference sequence). As DNA, the CDR3 is TGTGCCAGCAGCCCCCAGGGCGCCGAGACCCAGTACTTC. Protein: CASSPQGAETQYF.

This sequence joins TRBV2 and TRBJ2-7; no clear D gene. V was pared by 3 bases and J by 9 bases, with 9 bases between. Germline V CDR1 and CDR2: SNHLY, FYNNEI. The CDR3 contains 11 residues. This CDR3 reads CASSDDPGQYF. The DNA for the CDR3 is TGTGCCAGCAGTGACGACCCGGGGCAGTACTTC.

DNA for the CDR3: TGTGCCAGCACCCTAGGACAGGGGAGGAACACTGAAGCTTTCTTT. Translating it yields CASTLGQGRNTEAFF. The V gene is TRBV27, the J gene TRBJ1-1, with TRBD1 identical over 9 bases. The CDR3 runs to 15 residues. The V gene end was trimmed by 7 bases and the J gene end by 1 base; junction bases not matched to a gene: 7. Per the germline V gene, CDR1 is MNHEY and CDR2 is SMNVEV (reference sequence).

The gene calls are TRBV6-1 and TRBJ1-2, with TRBD1 matching 7 bases. The CDR3 runs 14 residues. V gave up 1 base and J gave up 7 bases; unmatched junction bases: 6. Germline-derived CDR1 and CDR2 are MNHNS and SASEGT. Here the CDR3 reads CASSEVGTGAGYTF. CDR3 nucleotides: TGTGCCAGCAGTGAAGTGGGTACAGGGGCTGGCTACACCTTC.

This clone has just one count. This chain connects TRBV7-9 to TRBJ2-3, with TRBD2 identical over 7 bases. The V gene end was trimmed by 5 bases and the J gene end by 5 bases; junction bases not matched to a gene: 4. The CDR3 has 13 residues. Germline values: CDR1 SEHNR, CDR2 FQNEAQ (reference sequence). DNA for the CDR3: TGTGCCAGCAGCATTCCGGGGGGAGATACGCAGTATTTT. This codes for CASSIPGGDTQYF.

The CDR3 sequence is CASSPPDLRNEQFF. DNA of the CDR3: TGTGCCAGCAGCCCCCCGGACTTGAGAAATGAGCAGTTCTTC. The chain couples TRBV7-9 to TRBJ2-1; weak D call: TRBD2 (5 bases). The CDR3 has 14 residues. Per the germline V gene, CDR1 is SEHNR and CDR2 is FQNEAQ (reference sequence). Trimming removed 5 bases at V and 7 bases at J, with 15 bases between.

J is TRBJ2-1 and V is TRBV28, with 7 nucleotides matching TRBD2. Germline V gives CDR1 MDHEN, CDR2 SYDVKM. This CDR3 is built from 16 residues. The junction had 6 bases not matched to a gene; V was cut back by 2 bases and J by 2 bases. CDR3 nucleotide sequence: TGTGCCAGCAGTTTAGTGGCGGGAGACGCCTACAATGAGCAGTTCTTC. Residues: CASSLVAGDAYNEQFF.

V and J are TRBV28 and TRBJ1-4; D gene uncertain. Per the germline V gene, CDR1 is MDHEN and CDR2 is SYDVKM. This CDR3 contains 14 residues. V gave up 7 bases and J gave up 6 bases, with 15 bases separating them. CDR3 in amino acids: CASTRRGEYEKLFF. CDR3 sequence (DNA): TGTGCCAGCACTCGCCGCGGGGAGTATGAAAAACTGTTTTTT.

This clone was detected a few times. V gene TRBV2 combines with J gene TRBJ2-7; 12 bases map to TRBD1. Trimming took 6 bases from V and 7 from J; bases not matched to a gene: 10. The CDR3 loop spans 15 amino acids. Germline CDR1 SNHLY, CDR2 FYNNEI. The CDR3 is CASRERDRGLNEQYF. The CDR3 nucleotides read TGTGCCAGCAGGGAACGGGACAGGGGGCTAAATGAGCAGTACTTC.

The chain uses TRBV30 and TRBJ2-3; D remains unclear. CDR1 GTSNPN and CDR2 SVGIG come from the germline V gene (reference sequence). V was trimmed by 2 bases and J by 2 bases, leaving 14 bases between them. The CDR3 spans 15 residues. The CDR3 spells CAWSNYLPATDTQYF. The CDR3 coding sequence is TGTGCCTGGAGTAACTACCTCCCGGCCACAGATACGCAGTATTTT.

The J gene is TRBJ2-7, the V gene TRBV5-6, with 13 bases that match TRBD2. The CDR3 covers 17 residues. Germline V gene lookup returns CDR1 SGHDT and CDR2 YYEEEE. The V and J ends lost 3 bases and 0 bases, in that order; junction bases with no gene match: 6. CDR3 protein: CASSSGLAGPGSYEQYF. In DNA form, the CDR3 reads TGTGCCAGCAGCTCGGGACTAGCGGGACCCGGCTCCTACGAGCAGTACTTC.

This clone has more than one count but fewer than ten. The chain has TRBV2 and TRBJ2-6; no reliable D call. Germline V lookup: CDR1 SNHLY, CDR2 FYNNEI. Trimming left V 2 bases short and J 0 bases short, with 14 bases between. The CDR3 spans 18 residues. Here the CDR3 reads CASSEKVGRPSGANVLTF. The CDR3 bases are TGTGCCAGCAGTGAAAAAGTCGGCAGGCCCTCTGGGGCCAACGTCCTGACTTTC.

V is TRBV6-5 and J is TRBJ2-2; tentative D call: TRBD2 (6 bases). The CDR3 has 15 amino acids. V lost 4 bases to trimming and J lost 7 bases, with 16 bases between them. CDR1 is MNHEY and CDR2 is SVGAGI in the germline V gene. CDR3 protein: CASSWGSGGIGELFF. The DNA for the CDR3 is TGTGCCAGCAGTTGGGGTTCCGGAGGGATCGGGGAGCTGTTTTTT.

The count of this clone is one. The rearrangement links TRBV28 to TRBJ2-1; 12 bases map to TRBD1. This CDR3 is 15 amino acids long. Per the germline V gene, CDR1 is MDHEN and CDR2 is SYDVKM. J lost 13 bases, V lost 2 bases, and 9 bases had no gene match. The CDR3, as DNA: TGTGCCAGCAGTTTACGAGGGACAGGGGGCGTCGAACAGTTCTTC. This translates into CASSLRGTGGVEQFF.

The chain recombines TRBV29-1 with TRBJ2-1; 12 nucleotides line up with TRBD2. The CDR3 spans 16 residues. The junction had 8 bases not matched to a gene; V was cut back by 7 bases and J by 1 base. Per germline, CDR1 SQVTM and CDR2 ANQGSEA. CDR3 bases: TGCAGCGGGGAGTCTAGCGGGGGGGGTTCCTACAATGAGCAGTTCTTC. It encodes CSGESSGGGSYNEQFF.

The genes are TRBV7-3 and TRBJ2-7, with 8 bases fitting TRBD2. The CDR3 totals 15 residues. Trimming cost V 4 bases and J 1 base; bases outside gene matches: 6. Germline CDR1 is SGHTA and CDR2 is FQGTGA. The CDR3 loop reads CASSSFSGTSYEQYF. The DNA of the CDR3 is TGTGCCAGCAGCTCCTTTAGCGGGACGTCCTACGAGCAGTACTTC.

The chain is built from TRBV7-8 and TRBJ2-7; TRBD2 aligns across 11 bases. V shed 1 base, J shed 4 bases, and the junction held 15 bases outside the gene matches. The germline CDR1 and CDR2 sequences are SGHVS and FQNEAQ. CDR3 length: 19 residues. DNA of the CDR3: TGTGCCAGCAGCTTAGTTCCCCCTCTAGCGGGAGGCCCTTTATACGAGCAGTACTTC. It translates to CASSLVPPLAGGPLYEQYF.

This rearrangement joins TRBV2 to TRBJ2-2; D gene uncertain. V was clipped by 6 bases and J by 5 bases, with 4 bases between them. CDR1 is SNHLY, CDR2 FYNNEI, per germline. The CDR3 covers 11 residues. CDR3 nucleotide sequence: TGTGCCAGCAGATATACCGGGGAGCTGTTTTTT. Protein sequence: CASRYTGELFF.

The chain links TRBV28 to TRBJ1-2; tentatively, D is TRBD1 (6 bases). CDR3 length equals 14 residues. Germline CDR1 and CDR2: MDHEN and SYDVKM. V lost 2 bases, J lost 8 bases, and 15 bases lay in between. For the CDR3, the DNA is TGTGCCAGCAGTTTAAGCGGGGGGCTACAGGGCTACACCTTC. Its translation: CASSLSGGLQGYTF.

V and J are TRBV19 and TRBJ2-2; 9 nucleotides line up with TRBD1. From germline, CDR1 is LNHDA and CDR2 SQIVND (reference sequence). V gave up 7 bases and J gave up 4 bases; unmatched junction bases: 13. CDR3 length equals 17 residues. The CDR3: CASKSRDRALSTGELFF. CDR3 sequence (DNA): TGTGCCAGTAAATCCCGGGACAGGGCCTTGTCCACCGGGGAGCTGTTTTTT.